Below, 10 T cell receptor beta chains from the same sample are listed, as sequenced in a study of shared clonotypes between healthy human individuals. Only in-frame clones appear in the TCRdb table, and some are missing; sequencing was by immunoSEQ multiplex PCR. The data show over a million clones, with approximately 76% seen just once and 1.4% held by the top ten. The specimen sequenced was memory CD4+ T cells sorted from blood. This sample's subset: CD45RA-negative fraction. The receptors stem from a young man in good health.

This clone was observed a few times. The chain links TRBV5-4 to TRBJ1-1; tentative D call: TRBD1 (5 bases). From germline, CDR1 is SGHNT and CDR2 YYREEE (reference sequence). With 0 bases removed from V and 6 bases from J, the gap between germline ends came to 9 bases. The CDR3 is 13 amino acids. CDR3 nucleotide sequence: TGTGCCAGCAGCTTGGCGGGGGTTGCTGAAGCTTTCTTT. It is translated as CASSLAGVAEAFF.

The chain joins TRBV2 to TRBJ2-2, with D possibly being TRBD1 (5 bases). From germline, CDR1 is SNHLY and CDR2 FYNNEI. V lost 4 bases and J lost 0, with 9 bases in between. The CDR3 is made up of 15 amino acids. For the CDR3, the DNA is TGTGCCAGCAGTGCAGGGTCGGCGAACACCGGGGAGCTGTTTTTT. It translates to CASSAGSANTGELFF.

With respect to this clone: One junction end does not reproduce the germline sequence, and a read error may be involved. The chain uses TRBV6-5 and TRBJ2-7, with 12 nucleotides matching TRBD1. Germline CDR1 is MNHEY and CDR2 is SVGAGI. The CDR3 sequence is 12 residues long. CDR3 coding DNA: TGTGCCAGCAGCTCCGGGACAGGGGGCACTCGCTTC. It translates to CASSSGTGGTRF.

As concerns this clone: The sample holds other DNA sequences that translate to the same CDR3. The CDR3 nucleotides are TGTGCCAGCAGTGAAGTTGGACAGTCATACGAGCAGTACTTC. Encoded protein: CASSEVGQSYEQYF. The chain combines TRBV6-1 with TRBJ2-7; D perhaps matches TRBD1 (6 bases). Trimming removed 1 base from V and 4 bases from J, with 11 bases in between. Germline CDR1 reads MNHNS; CDR2 reads SASEGT. The CDR3 is made up of 14 amino acids.

This clone was seen a handful of times. The genes are TRBV18 and TRBJ2-7; 9 nucleotides match TRBD2. The CDR3 runs 17 residues. In germline, CDR1 is KGHSH, CDR2 LQKENI. V shed 3 bases, J shed 1 base, and the junction held 10 bases outside the gene matches. CDR3 in DNA: TGTGCCAGCTCACCCCCAGGGACGCGGGAGGGATCCTACGAGCAGTACTTC. Its protein product is CASSPPGTREGSYEQYF. Full variable domain (remainder filled in from reference TRBV18 and TRBJ2-7): NAGVMQNPRHLVRRRGQEARLRCSPMKGHSHVYWYRQLPEEGLKFMVYLQKENIIDESGMPKERFSAEFPKEGPSILRIQQVVRGDSAAYFCASSPPGTREGSYEQYFGPGTRLTVT.

This clone was counted a few times. Other DNA sequences from this sample encode an identical CDR3 as well. The chain is built from TRBV30 and TRBJ2-5; D unresolved. The CDR3 is made up of 10 amino acids. In germline, CDR1 is GTSNPN, CDR2 SVGIG (reference sequence). V was clipped by 2 bases and J by 4 bases, with 2 bases between them. The chain's CDR3 is CAWSLETQYF. The DNA of the CDR3 is TGTGCCTGGAGTTTAGAGACCCAGTACTTC.

This clone was counted between two and nine times. The chain carries TRBV10-1 and TRBJ1-6, with TRBD1 identical over 9 bases. The germline V gene encodes CDR1 WNHNN and CDR2 SYGVQD (reference sequence). CDR3 size: 13 residues. V trimming: 4 bases; J trimming: 10 bases; junction bases outside the gene matches: 2. The CDR3 coding sequence is TGCGCCAGCAGTGGGGGACAGGGATCACCCCTCCACTTT. Protein product: CASSGGQGSPLHF.

The table lists this clone with many counts. The rearrangement uses TRBV5-1 and TRBJ2-3; D tentatively fits TRBD1 or TRBD2 (5 bases each). Deletions cut 0 bases from V and 7 bases from J, with 18 bases between. CDR1 is SGHRS, CDR2 YFSETQ, per germline. This CDR3 is 16 amino acids long. CDR3 DNA sequence: TGCGCCAGCAGCTTGGCGGGGCAGCACACGGTTAATACGCAGTATTTT. As protein: CASSLAGQHTVNTQYF.

J is TRBJ2-1 and V is TRBV6-6; 7 nucleotides match TRBD2. Germline lookup yields CDR1 MNHNY and CDR2 SVGAGI (reference sequence). The CDR3 sequence is 15 residues long. V lost 3 bases and J lost 4; bases outside the gene matches: 6. DNA of the CDR3: TGTGCCAGCAGTTATCGGCTAGCGGCTTACAATGAGCAGTTCTTC. Amino acids: CASSYRLAAYNEQFF.

The chain joins TRBV5-1 to TRBJ2-1, with 9 bases aligning to TRBD2. The CDR3 is 15 amino acids. Germline values: CDR1 SGHRS, CDR2 YFSETQ. Trimming took 6 bases from V and 0 from J; bases not matched to a gene: 4. In DNA, the CDR3 is TGCGCCAGCACCAGCGGGGGGAACTCCTACAATGAGCAGTTCTTC. It yields the protein CASTSGGNSYNEQFF.